This TCR beta chain was captured in a study of T cell repertoires in cytomegalovirus infection. MiXCR, applied by TCRdb to the reads, yields one record per CDR3 protein. The repertoire consists of a few hundred thousand distinct CDR3 sequences, with around 25% occurring once and the leading ten covering 13%. As for this clonotype: The antigen is not known.

V lost 6 bases and J lost 4; bases outside the gene matches: 11. Per germline, CDR1 MNHEY and CDR2 SVGEGT. CDR3 length equals 15 residues. Broader study findings: What dominated the ex vivo response were HLA-C-restricted CMV-specific TCR beta clonotypes.

The clonotype originates from a human donor in good health (CMV status not recorded). Some clones in this sample may be carry-over from other donors' samples. This chain uses TRBV6-2 or TRBV6-3 with TRBJ2-5, with 7 bases that match TRBD2. The sample was cultured PBMCs, taken from culture after CMV antigen stimulation. Here the CDR3 reads CASSLGRIEVETQYF. The CDR3 DNA sequence: TGTGCCAGCAGCCTCGGGAGGATAGAAGTAGAGACCCAGTACTTC.